The T cell receptor beta chain under discussion was sequenced for a study of blood T cell repertoires in COVID-19. For the study at large: The United States, Italy and Spain were the sources of the acute and convalescent COVID-19 samples. T cells, B-cell-depleted T cells, or PBMCs supplied cDNA or gDNA.

The CDR3 is 16 residues long. From germline, CDR1 is SGDLS and CDR2 YYNGEE. Trimming took 1 base from V and 4 from J; bases not matched to a gene: 5. This clone occurred once. In the original workflow: From reference gene primer amplification, estimates of nucleated cell counts were derived. Produced via immunoSEQ multiplex PCR; TCRdb's table is partial and in-frame only. Clonal size and the V and J genes are those of that table, whereas D and trimming came from the DNA. Counted here are about 130,000 clones, about 85% occurring once; the ten biggest clones make up under 8%. V gene TRBV9 combines with J gene TRBJ1-6; 7 bases line up with TRBD1. The TCR originated in a man at least 80 years old with active or convalescent COVID-19. The material sequenced was peripheral blood. CDR3 bases: TGTGCCAGCAGCGTAAGGGACAGCACTTATAATTCACCCCTCCACTTT. This gives the protein CASSVRDSTYNSPLHF.